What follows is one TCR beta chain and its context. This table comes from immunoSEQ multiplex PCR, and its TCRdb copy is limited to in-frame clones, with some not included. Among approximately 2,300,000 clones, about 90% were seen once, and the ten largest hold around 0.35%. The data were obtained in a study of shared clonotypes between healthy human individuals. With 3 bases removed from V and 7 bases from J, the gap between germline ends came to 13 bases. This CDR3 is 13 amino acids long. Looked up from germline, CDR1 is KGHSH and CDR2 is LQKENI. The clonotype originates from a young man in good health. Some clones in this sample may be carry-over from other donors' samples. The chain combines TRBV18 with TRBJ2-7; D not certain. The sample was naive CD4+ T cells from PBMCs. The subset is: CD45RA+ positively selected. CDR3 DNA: TGTGCCAGCTCACCGGACGGGTCGGTAGAGCAGTACTTC. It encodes CASSPDGSVEQYF.